These T cell receptor beta chains were read from a single sample in a study of T cells in Graves' hyperthyroidism and ophthalmopathy. From the multiplex PCR reads, TCRdb called clonotypes with MiXCR, one entry per CDR3 protein. The sample yields about 500,000 distinct CDR3 sequences, roughly 45% seen once. The specimen sequenced was peripheral blood or thyroid tissue (not recorded which). The receptors stem from an adult woman with Graves' disease, either hyperthyroidism or ophthalmopathy (not recorded which). Each CDR3 is given with its conserved first and last residue. A D gene is named only where the DNA matches it firmly. Clone size is not always given. Where it is, it says once, few, many or a class for expanded clones.

clone size | J gene | D gene | V gene | CDR3 protein | CDR3 DNA
. | TRBJ2-5 | . | TRBV7-3 | CASSPRASEETQYF | TGTGCCAGCAGCCCTCGGGCCAGTGAAGAGACCCAGTACTTC
. | TRBJ1-2 | . | TRBV7-8 | CASSLVEDGYTF | TGTGCCAGCAGCTTAGTAGAAGACGGCTACACCTTC
many | TRBJ2-5 | . | TRBV11-2 | CASSSYLGAGLETQYF | TGTGCCAGCAGCTCCTACTTGGGGGCAGGGTTGGAGACCCAGTACTTC
few | TRBJ1-5 | . | TRBV10-2 | CASSESVTSAQHF | TGCGCCAGCAGTGAGTCGGTCACCTCGGCCCAGCATTTT
. | TRBJ1-2 | . | TRBV15 | CATSSLPAGSYGYTF | TGTGCCACCAGCTCTCTTCCGGCTGGATCTTATGGCTACACCTTC
many | TRBJ1-1 | TRBD1 | TRBV6-1 | CASSDSDRGNTEAFF | TGTGCCAGCAGTGACTCAGACAGGGGGAACACTGAAGCTTTCTTT
many | TRBJ2-7 | . | TRBV20-1 | CSANWDSVSTYEQYF | TGCAGTGCTAACTGGGATAGCGTGAGTACCTACGAGCAGTACTTC
. | TRBJ2-5 | TRBD2 | TRBV5-5 | CASSQLTSSRETQYF | TGTGCCAGCAGCCAATTGACTAGCTCCAGAGAGACCCAGTACTTC
. | TRBJ2-1 | . | TRBV29-1 | CSAPVEMYEQFF | TGCAGCGCTCCTGTCGAGATGTATGAGCAGTTCTTC
few | TRBJ1-4 | TRBD1 | TRBV7-9 | CATGGQGDEKLFF | TGTGCCACGGGAGGACAGGGCGATGAAAAACTGTTTTTT
many | TRBJ2-6 | . | TRBV28 | CASRAVSGANVLTF | TGTGCCAGCCGGGCGGTCTCTGGGGCCAACGTCCTGACTTTC
few | TRBJ2-6 | . | TRBV15 | CATRAGVRAGANVLTF | TGTGCCACCAGAGCAGGGGTACGGGCTGGGGCCAACGTCCTGACTTTC
many | TRBJ1-2 | TRBD1 | TRBV20-1 | CSAVDRANYGYTF | TGCAGTGCTGTGGACAGGGCTAACTATGGCTACACCTTC
many | TRBJ2-7 | . | TRBV7-2 | CASSSEGGYYEQYF | TGTGCCAGCAGCTCAGAAGGGGGATACTACGAGCAGTACTTC
many | TRBJ1-2 | TRBD1 | TRBV20-1 | CSARGTGGYGYTF | TGCAGTGCTAGGGGGACAGGGGGCTATGGCTACACCTTC
. | TRBJ1-4 | . | TRBV7-2 | CASSDTGKLFF | TGTGCCAGCAGCGATACAGGGAAACTGTTTTTT
few | TRBJ1-5 | . | TRBV7-9 | CASSFGGGGNQPQHF | TGTGCCAGCAGCTTTGGGGGCGGTGGCAATCAGCCCCAGCATTTT
. | TRBJ2-5 | . | TRBV29-1 | CSEFWREETQYF | TGCAGCGAATTTTGGCGGGAAGAGACCCAGTACTTC
few | TRBJ1-2 | . | TRBV5-1 | CASSLREGYGYTF | TGCGCCAGCAGTTTACGTGAGGGCTATGGCTACACCTTC
. | TRBJ2-7 | . | TRBV2 | CASSVWLRQYF | TGTGCCAGCAGTGTCTGGTTGAGGCAGTACTTC
. | TRBJ2-5 | . | TRBV6-2/TRBV6-3 | CTSSYDRYTRDTQYF | TGTACCAGCAGTTACGACAGATATACAAGAGATACCCAGTACTTC
few | TRBJ2-7 | . | TRBV20-1 | CSLPGLDSYEQYF | TGCAGTTTACCAGGCCTAGACTCCTACGAGCAGTACTTC
many | TRBJ1-5 | . | TRBV2 | CASSSQGAAYQPQHF | TGTGCCAGCAGCTCGCAAGGGGCGGCGTATCAGCCCCAGCATTTT
. | TRBJ1-2 | . | TRBV30 | CAWSVGVGGYTF | TGTGCCTGGAGTGTCGGGGTCGGGGGCTACACCTTC
many | TRBJ1-4 | . | TRBV7-2 | CASSLERSTNEKLFF | TGTGCCAGCAGCTTAGAGAGGTCAACTAATGAAAAACTGTTTTTT
. | TRBJ1-2 | TRBD1 | TRBV20-1 | CSARRGTVGGYTF | TGCAGTGCTAGAAGGGGGACAGTTGGGGGCTACACCTTC
. | TRBJ2-1 | . | TRBV6-4 | CASSARRTGEQFF | TGTGCCAGCAGTGCTCGACGGACGGGGGAGCAGTTCTTC